Below, 20 T cell receptor beta chains from the same sample are listed, as sequenced in a study of prognosis after radiotherapy for stage I lung cancer. Genomic DNA yielded TCR beta CDR3, amplified by two-round multiplex PCR. It was primers specific to each TRBV and TRBJ gene that first-round PCR used. In TCRdb, the multiplex PCR reads were re-called with MiXCR into one record per CDR3 protein. Of about 18,000 distinct CDR3 sequences detected, 44% appear once; the ten largest clones hold roughly two fifths. The sample was PBMCs, taken before or after stereotactic body radiation therapy (not recorded which). These TCRs come from a donor aged 50 or older with non-small cell lung cancer.

This clonotype was seen only a few times. A read error may explain this, as a much larger clone is one base away. The chain joins TRBV3-1 to TRBJ1-6, with D tentatively TRBD1 (6 bases). The CDR3 is 13 amino acids. Germline-derived CDR1 and CDR2 are LGHDT and YNNKEL (reference sequence). In DNA, the CDR3 is TGTGCCAGCAGCCTACAGGGTAATCCACCCCTCCACTTT. It encodes CASSLQGNPPLHF.

The chain carries TRBV27 and TRBJ2-1; the D gene is possibly TRBD1 (5 bases). CDR3 length: 15 amino acids. Trimming shortened V by 2 bases and J by 10 bases, and 18 bases separated the two germline ends. From germline, CDR1 is MNHEY and CDR2 SMNVEV (reference sequence). The CDR3 sequence is CASSLEAGCEGEQFF. As DNA, the CDR3 is TGTGCCAGCAGTTTAGAGGCAGGGTGCGAAGGCGAGCAGTTCTTC.

This clonotype was recorded many times. The chain uses TRBV7-3 and TRBJ2-1; a weak D match, TRBD2 (6 bases). The ends were cut back, 5 bases at V and 4 bases at J, with 9 bases in the middle. There are 13 residues in the CDR3. Germline values: CDR1 SGHTA, CDR2 FQGTGA. The CDR3 region has the DNA TGTGCCAGCAGCCGCGGGGTATACAATGAGCAGTTCTTC. Its protein is CASSRGVYNEQFF.

This clonotype has a count of ten or more. The chain couples TRBV19 to TRBJ2-3; 10 bases map to TRBD2. The J segment lost 6 bases and the V segment lost 6 bases, leaving 6 bases of the junction unmatched. The length of the CDR3 is 14 residues. Germline-derived CDR1 and CDR2 are LNHDA and SQIVND (reference sequence). CDR3 amino acids: CASRELAGLDTQYF. The CDR3 region has the DNA TGTGCCAGTAGGGAACTAGCGGGATTGGATACGCAGTATTTT.

Concerning this clonotype itself: A much larger clone lies one base from this, so it may be a read error. The chain is built from TRBV10-3 and TRBJ2-2; TRBD1 or TRBD2 may be the D gene (6 bases each). The CDR3 length is 15 residues. In germline, CDR1 is ENHRY, CDR2 SYGVKD. The CDR3 reads CAISDPGVSAGGLFF. The CDR3 coding sequence is TGTGCCATCAGTGATCCAGGGGTTTCTGCCGGGGGGCTGTTTTTT.

The chain links TRBV6-2 or TRBV6-3 to TRBJ1-5, with TRBD1 as a possible D gene (6 bases). The CDR3 sequence is 15 residues long. Germline V gene lookup returns CDR1 MNHEY and CDR2 SVGEGT. Trimming took 8 bases from V and 4 from J, leaving 18 bases between them. The CDR3 region has the DNA TGTGCCAGCTTATGGACAGCCGATAGTAATCAGCCCCAGCATTTT. It encodes CASLWTADSNQPQHF.

This clonotype was seen at least ten times. This chain joins TRBV5-6 and TRBJ1-2; no firm D call. Germline V gene data show CDR1 as SGHDT and CDR2 as YYEEEE. This CDR3 is built from 13 residues. Deletions cut 1 base from V and 6 bases from J, with 10 bases between. The CDR3 region has the DNA TGTGCCAGCAGCTTGATCCGGGCCCATGGCTACACCTTC. It translates to CASSLIRAHGYTF.

This clonotype is deemed medium-sized (0.01 to 0.1%). The chain combines TRBV12-3 or TRBV12-4 with TRBJ1-6; 8 bases agree with TRBD1. CDR3 length: 12 residues. With V trimmed by 6 bases and J by 12 bases, 4 bases remained unmatched. CDR3 DNA: TGTGCCAGCAGCCGAGGACAGGGACCCCTCCACTTT. Translation gives CASSRGQGPLHF.

This chain connects TRBV6-9 to TRBJ2-6; D gene ambiguous. Between the trimmed V and J ends, which lost 3 bases and 4 bases, there was a span of 1 base. CDR3 length: 12 amino acids. From germline, CDR1 is MNHGY and CDR2 SVAAGI. The CDR3 reads CASSYGANVLTF. The CDR3 nucleotides are TGTGCCAGCAGTTACGGGGCCAACGTCCTGACTTTC.

The CDR3 is CSARGTATNEKLFF. As DNA, the CDR3 is TGCAGTGCTAGGGGGACAGCAACTAATGAAAAACTGTTTTTT. This chain links TRBV20-1 with TRBJ1-4; TRBD1 matches at 7 bases. Trimming at V came to 3 bases and at J to 0 bases, leaving 1 base not matched to a gene. CDR3 size: 14 residues. Germline loops: CDR1 DFQATT, CDR2 SNEGSKA (reference sequence).

This clonotype was seen a handful of times. An end of the junction differs from the germline gene, which may be a read error. DNA of the CDR3: TGTGCCAGCAACTTGGATCTCGGCGGGACTCAGAACACTGAAGCTTTCTTT. It translates to CASNLDLGGTQNTEAFF. The rearrangement joins TRBV5-6 to TRBJ1-1; possible D gene TRBD1, 5 bases. The CDR3 is made up of 17 amino acids. The germline CDR1 and CDR2 sequences are SGHDT and YYEEEE.

This clonotype was seen repeatedly, ten times or more. The J gene is TRBJ1-6, the V gene TRBV4-1; no clear D. V was pared by 5 bases and J by 8 bases, with 16 bases between. The length of the CDR3 is 15 residues. Per germline, CDR1 MGHRA and CDR2 YSYEKL. CDR3 in DNA: TGCGCCAGCAGCAAAGGAAACGGACTGGATTCACCCCTCCACTTT. It translates to CASSKGNGLDSPLHF.

This clonotype was counted between two and nine times. The rearrangement joins TRBV14 to TRBJ1-1; D gene uncertain. The germline V gene has CDR1 SGHDN and CDR2 FVKESK. The CDR3 is 15 residues long. V shed 0 bases and J shed 1 base, with 9 bases lying between them. In DNA form, the CDR3 reads TGTGCCAGCAGCCAAGATCGTTTATGGAACACTGAAGCTTTCTTT. It translates to CASSQDRLWNTEAFF.

The sample holds many counts of this clonotype. The CDR3 DNA follows: TGTGCCAGCAGCAAAACTAGCGGGGGGGCCCTTCCTACAGATACGCAGTATTTT. Its protein is CASSKTSGGALPTDTQYF. This sequence joins TRBV6-1 and TRBJ2-3, with 13 bases lining up with TRBD2. CDR3 length: 18 residues. Germline V gene data show CDR1 as MNHNS and CDR2 as SASEGT. J was trimmed by 3 bases and V by 6 bases; bases with no gene match: 12.

This clonotype was seen just once. Sequence at one end of the junction differs from germline and may be a read error. The chain is built from TRBV6-2 or TRBV6-3 and TRBJ2-7, with a tentative D call TRBD2 (6 bases). Germline-derived CDR1 and CDR2 are MNHEY and SVGEGT. This CDR3 contains 18 residues. Written as DNA, the CDR3 is TGTGCCAGCATTGAAGTTGACGCCCCCGGGACTTCGAGCTACGGGCAGTACTTC. The encoded protein is CASIEVDAPGTSSYGQYF.

In this sample, this clonotype turned up a few times. A read error is possible here, since a much larger clone lies one base away. V is TRBV6-4 and J is TRBJ2-2; unclear D gene. The CDR3 extends over 15 amino acids. Germline V gives CDR1 MRHNA, CDR2 SNTAGT. The CDR3 loop is CASSDSLSDTWELFF. The CDR3 region has the DNA TGTGCCAGCAGTGACTCTTTGTCTGACACCTGGGAGCTGTTTTTT.

V usage is TRBV5-1 and J usage is TRBJ2-3, with 9 bases aligning to TRBD1. Trimming at V came to 4 bases and at J to 2 bases, leaving 5 bases not matched to a gene. The length of the CDR3 is 15 residues. In germline, CDR1 is SGHRS, CDR2 YFSETQ. This chain's CDR3 is CASSTGTGNTDTQYF. The CDR3 DNA reads TGCGCCAGCAGCACCGGGACAGGGAACACAGATACGCAGTATTTT.

This chain uses TRBV24-1 with TRBJ2-3; the D gene is possibly TRBD2 (6 bases). CDR3 length equals 17 residues. Germline V lookup: CDR1 KGHDR, CDR2 SFDVKD. V lost 3 bases and J 0 bases, leaving 15 bases between the germline ends. CDR3 sequence: CATSDTSMGASTDTQYF. DNA for the CDR3: TGTGCCACCAGTGATACTAGCATGGGAGCTAGCACAGATACGCAGTATTTT.

A word on this clonotype: This is likely an artifact of a read error, given a far larger clone one base away. The gene calls are TRBV7-9 and TRBJ2-7, with a possible D match to TRBD2 (5 bases). V gave up 5 bases and J gave up 7 bases, with 21 bases separating them. CDR1 is SEHNR, CDR2 FQNEAQ, per germline (reference sequence). The CDR3 has 15 residues. The CDR3 region is CASSTPVEAVGEQYF. In nucleotides, the CDR3 is TGTGCCAGCAGCACCCCCGTGGAGGCGGTAGGGGAGCAGTACTTC.

This clonotype has at least ten counts. The V and J genes are TRBV7-2 and TRBJ2-5; D may be TRBD1 (5 bases). The germline V and J ends were trimmed by 5 bases and 3 bases, with 13 bases remaining between them. Germline V CDR1 and CDR2: SGHTA, FQGNSA. This CDR3 comprises 14 residues. The CDR3 region has the DNA TGTGCCAGCAGCCCTGGGGCGGAGAAAGAGACCCAGTACTTC. Protein sequence: CASSPGAEKETQYF.